This TCR beta chain was captured in a study of cytomegalovirus exposure and HLA in healthy donors. Study-level points and caveats: There were reportedly fewer N-insertions in an Asian-associated ancestry cluster than the approximately 600-donor mean, in a later analysis. A few CMV-associated chains proved CMV antigen-specific in vitro. Most TCR sequences were rare, but some public TCRs occurred in many donors.

In the PCR, 60 Vbeta and 13 Jbeta primers were used. Using immunoSEQ multiplex PCR, the repertoire was profiled, and TCRdb retains in-frame clones only, with some absent. This repertoire shows 110,000 or so clones, about 74% found once; its top ten account for 2% to 3%. As for this clone: Its cognate antigen is unknown.

The sequence was collected from a female donor in good health and CMV-seronegative. Sequenced input: PBMCs.

This chain's CDR3 is CACSQALGAEAFF. CDR3 DNA: TGTGCCTGCTCCCAGGCTCTGGGAGCTGAAGCTTTCTTT. The chain employs TRBV6-1 and TRBJ1-1; no clear D. CDR1 and CDR2 from the germline V gene are MNHNS and SASEGT. The ends were cut back, 11 bases at V and 6 bases at J, with 19 bases in the middle. The CDR3 contains 13 residues.